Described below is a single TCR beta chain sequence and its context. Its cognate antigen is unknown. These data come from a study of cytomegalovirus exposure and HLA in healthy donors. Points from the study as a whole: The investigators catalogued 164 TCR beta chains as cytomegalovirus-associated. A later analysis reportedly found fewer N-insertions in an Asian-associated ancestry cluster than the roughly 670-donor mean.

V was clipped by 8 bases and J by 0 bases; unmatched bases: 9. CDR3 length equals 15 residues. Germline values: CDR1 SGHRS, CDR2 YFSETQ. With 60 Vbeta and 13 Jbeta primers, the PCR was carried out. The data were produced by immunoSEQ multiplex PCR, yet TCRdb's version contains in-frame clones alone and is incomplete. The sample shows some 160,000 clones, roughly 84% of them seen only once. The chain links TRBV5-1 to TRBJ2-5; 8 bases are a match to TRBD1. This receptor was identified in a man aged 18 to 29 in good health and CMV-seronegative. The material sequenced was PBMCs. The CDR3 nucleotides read TGCGCCAGTCAGGGGGCGAGGGGGTACCAAGAGACCCAGTACTTC. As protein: CASQGARGYQETQYF.